A single sample gave rise to the 23 T cell receptor beta chains below, sequenced in a study of blood T cell repertoires in COVID-19. Sequenced by immunoSEQ multiplex PCR; TCRdb stores in-frame clones only, minus some. The sample lists more than 110,000 clones, 84% seen once, with under 9.5% in the top ten. The sequencing sample was made of peripheral blood. Receptors were obtained from a human donor in a cohort sampled during active COVID-19.

Written as DNA, the CDR3 is TGTGCCAGCAGCTCCAAGGGCGGGAACTACGAGCAGTACTTC. Protein product: CASSSKGGNYEQYF. The genes are TRBV13 and TRBJ2-7; TRBD2 is a possible D gene (6 bases). Trimming removed 4 bases at V and 3 bases at J, with 13 bases between. This CDR3 has 14 amino acids. Germline CDR1 PRHDT, CDR2 FYEKMQ (reference sequence).

The V and J genes are TRBV5-1 and TRBJ1-1; D may be TRBD1 (6 bases). Deletions cut 0 bases from V and 6 bases from J, with 12 bases between. The CDR3 is 14 amino acids. Looked up from germline, CDR1 is SGHRS and CDR2 is YFSETQ. The CDR3 nucleotides are TGCGCCAGCAGCTTGGGCCAGGGGTGGGCTGAAGCTTTCTTT. This sequence encodes CASSLGQGWAEAFF.

In its sample, this clone was seen a few times. The J gene is TRBJ2-3, the V gene TRBV6-4; TRBD1 agrees at 10 bases. With V trimmed by 6 bases and J by 5 bases, 8 bases remained unmatched. The germline V gene encodes CDR1 MRHNA and CDR2 SNTAGT. The CDR3 spans 15 residues. The CDR3 nucleotides read TGTGCCAGCAGAAGACAGGGGGCGAAGGGAGATACGCAGTATTTT. Amino acid sequence: CASRRQGAKGDTQYF.

The chain uses TRBV19 and TRBJ2-3; TRBD2 aligns across 10 bases. Germline lookup yields CDR1 LNHDA and CDR2 SQIVND (reference sequence). CDR3 length equals 16 residues. Losses at the gene ends were 5 bases for V and 5 bases for J; bases not matched to a gene: 10. The CDR3: CASSPLGTSAEDTQYF. The DNA for the CDR3 is TGTGCCAGTAGTCCTCTTGGGACTAGCGCCGAAGATACGCAGTATTTT.

The CDR3 DNA reads TGTGCCACCCATCACTTCTTGAACACTGAAGCTTTCTTT. Translating gives CATHHFLNTEAFF. The chain links TRBV6-5 to TRBJ1-1; D gene uncertain. The V end was cut by 10 bases, the J end by 0 bases, with 12 bases between. Per germline, CDR1 MNHEY and CDR2 SVGAGI. This CDR3 spans 13 amino acids.

For the CDR3, the DNA is TGTGCCAGCAGTCCCACGGGGTTTGACGGAGCTTTCTTT. Translating gives CASSPTGFDGAFF. The J gene is TRBJ1-1, the V gene TRBV7-2, with D unclear. Trimming shortened V by 6 bases and J by 10 bases, and 18 bases separated the two germline ends. Looked up from germline, CDR1 is SGHTA and CDR2 is FQGNSA. This CDR3 spans 13 amino acids.

The chain employs TRBV5-1 and TRBJ2-1; 8 nucleotides agree with TRBD1. CDR1 is SGHRS and CDR2 is YFSETQ in the germline V gene. V gave up 4 bases and J gave up 0 bases; unmatched junction bases: 6. The CDR3 runs 16 residues. The CDR3 DNA sequence: TGCGCCAGCAGCACGACAGGGGATGGCTCCTACAATGAGCAGTTCTTC. This sequence encodes CASSTTGDGSYNEQFF. Filled out from reference TRBV5-1 and TRBJ2-1, the complete variable domain reads KAGVTQTPRYLIKTRGQQVTLSCSPISGHRSVSWYQQTPGQGLQFLFEYFSETQRNKGNFPGRFSGRQFSNSRSEMNVSTLELGDSALYLCASSTTGDGSYNEQFFGPGTRLTVL.

The chain carries TRBV7-9 and TRBJ1-3; D may be TRBD1 (5 bases). The CDR3 consists of 19 residues. CDR1 is SEHNR, CDR2 FQNEAQ, per germline (reference sequence). V lost 5 bases, J lost 0 bases, and 23 bases lay in between. The CDR3: CASSPPAVARVNSGNTIYF. In nucleotides, the CDR3 is TGTGCCAGCAGCCCCCCGGCGGTCGCCAGGGTAAACTCTGGAAACACCATATATTTT.

The chain uses TRBV7-2 and TRBJ2-7, with TRBD1 as a possible D gene (5 bases). Germline V gives CDR1 SGHTA, CDR2 FQGNSA. This CDR3 region has 15 residues. Trimming cost V 4 bases and J 3 bases, with 16 bases left between them. The CDR3 protein is CASSSSRPQGYEQYF. DNA for the CDR3: TGTGCCAGCAGCTCCTCAAGACCCCAGGGCTACGAGCAGTACTTC. The whole variable domain, filled in from reference TRBV7-2 and TRBJ2-7, reads GAGVSQSPSNKVTEKGKDVELRCDPISGHTALYWYRQSLGQGLEFLIYFQGNSAPDKSGLPSDRFSAERTGGSVSTLTIQRTQQEDSAVYLCASSSSRPQGYEQYFGPGTRLTVT.

The rearrangement links TRBV28 to TRBJ1-5, with TRBD1 matching over 7 bases. The CDR3 is made up of 20 amino acids. Germline values: CDR1 MDHEN, CDR2 SYDVKM. V shed 1 base and J 2 bases; nucleotides not matched to a gene: 17. The CDR3 sequence: CASSLFPPPPRGAGNQPQHF. The CDR3 coding sequence is TGTGCCAGCAGTTTATTCCCACCTCCCCCCAGGGGGGCGGGCAATCAGCCCCAGCATTTT.

J is TRBJ2-7 and V is TRBV5-1; possibly TRBD1 for D (5 bases). This CDR3 is built from 14 residues. V was pared by 4 bases and J by 3 bases, with 14 bases between. Per the germline V gene, CDR1 is SGHRS and CDR2 is YFSETQ. The CDR3 bases are TGCGCCAGCAGCACCCTCGACAGCCTCTACGAGCAGTACTTC. It specifies CASSTLDSLYEQYF.

V and J are TRBV7-9 and TRBJ2-1; 8 nucleotides align to TRBD2. The ends lost 7 bases at V and 2 bases at J; junction bases unmatched: 10. The CDR3 spans 16 residues. The germline CDR1 and CDR2 sequences are SEHNR and FQNEAQ (reference sequence). The CDR3 loop is CASTPRIAGTYNEQFF. The CDR3 coding sequence is TGTGCCAGCACCCCCCGTATAGCGGGGACCTACAATGAGCAGTTCTTC.

The genes are TRBV5-1 and TRBJ2-7; tentative D call: TRBD1 (5 bases). V lost 4 bases to trimming and J lost 4 bases, with 15 bases between them. The germline gives CDR1 SGHRS, CDR2 YFSETQ. This CDR3 spans 14 amino acids. The CDR3 nucleotides read TGCGCCAGCAGCCTCAACCCACAGGTATACGAGCAGTACTTC. Translated, it gives CASSLNPQVYEQYF.

The J gene is TRBJ2-7, the V gene TRBV27; 8 bases line up with TRBD1. The CDR3 length is 13 residues. J was trimmed by 3 bases and V by 5 bases; bases with no gene match: 3. CDR1 and CDR2 from the germline V gene are MNHEY and SMNVEV (reference sequence). The CDR3 DNA reads as TGTGCCAGCAGTGGACAGGGCCACTACGAGCAGTACTTC. As protein: CASSGQGHYEQYF.

The rearrangement uses TRBV11-2 and TRBJ2-7; 8 bases line up with TRBD1. Per the germline V gene, CDR1 is SGHAT and CDR2 is FQNNGV. J lost 1 base, V lost 5 bases, and 4 bases had no gene match. The CDR3 extends over 14 amino acids. The CDR3 region is CASSPGGASYEQYF. Written as DNA, the CDR3 is TGTGCCAGCAGCCCAGGGGGCGCGTCCTACGAGCAGTACTTC.

The chain links TRBV6-5 to TRBJ1-2, with 10 bases fitting TRBD1. CDR1 is MNHEY and CDR2 is SVGAGI in the germline V gene. There are 14 residues in the CDR3. The trim removed 6 bases at V and 4 bases at J, leaving 5 bases unmatched. The CDR3 spells CASRGQGQPYGYTF. The CDR3, as DNA: TGTGCCAGCAGGGGACAGGGGCAACCCTATGGCTACACCTTC.

This clone was detected a few times. V gene TRBV2 combines with J gene TRBJ2-2; TRBD1 agrees at 9 bases. CDR1 SNHLY and CDR2 FYNNEI come from the germline V gene. The V segment lost 8 bases and the J segment 6 bases; nucleotides outside the gene matches: 7. The CDR3 spans 14 residues. DNA for the CDR3: TGTGCCAGCGAGAATAGACAGGGGGCCGGGGAGCTGTTTTTT. This sequence encodes CASENRQGAGELFF.

This clone was seen at least ten times. The V call is TRBV27, the J call TRBJ2-1; 8 bases line up with TRBD2. This CDR3 has 17 residues. Germline loops: CDR1 MNHEY, CDR2 SMNVEV (reference sequence). With 5 bases clipped from V and 3 bases from J, the junction kept 12 bases outside the gene matches. The CDR3 sequence is CASSTIKRGSYYNEQFF. CDR3 coding DNA: TGTGCCAGCAGTACTATTAAGCGGGGGAGCTACTACAATGAGCAGTTCTTC.

The CDR3 DNA is TGTGCCAGCAGTCCTTGGGGCCCAGGGGACACTGAAGCTTTCTTT. Amino acid sequence: CASSPWGPGDTEAFF. The genes are TRBV6-5 and TRBJ1-1; D might be TRBD1 (6 bases). This CDR3 contains 15 residues. Germline CDR1 and CDR2: MNHEY and SVGAGI. V lost 5 bases to trimming and J lost 3 bases, with 16 bases between them.

The gene calls are TRBV5-1 and TRBJ2-7, with D tentatively TRBD1 (5 bases). CDR3 length equals 16 residues. The V end was cut by 1 base, the J end by 5 bases, with 19 bases between. Germline CDR1 is SGHRS and CDR2 is YFSETQ. DNA for the CDR3: TGCGCCAGCAGCTTGAGTTTTGGGGCAGGGTCCCACGAGCAGTACTTC. This codes for CASSLSFGAGSHEQYF.

The DNA for the CDR3 is TGTGCCAGCAGCTTACAGGGGATAGGGGCTAATGAAAAACTGTTTTTT. Translating gives CASSLQGIGANEKLFF. The V and J genes are TRBV28 and TRBJ1-4; 7 nucleotides align to TRBD1. The CDR3 runs to 16 residues. Germline V gives CDR1 MDHEN, CDR2 SYDVKM. Trimming at V came to 6 bases and at J to 3 bases, leaving 10 bases not matched to a gene.

The rearrangement joins TRBV7-2 to TRBJ1-5; unclear D gene. V lost 1 base and J lost 2, with 6 bases in between. CDR1 is SGHTA and CDR2 is FQGNSA in the germline V gene. CDR3 length: 14 amino acids. The CDR3 DNA follows: TGTGCCAGCAGCTTAGATATCGGCAATCAGCCCCAGCATTTT. Amino acid sequence: CASSLDIGNQPQHF.

The gene calls are TRBV7-9 and TRBJ1-5; TRBD1 aligns across 7 bases. The junction had 6 bases not matched to a gene; V was cut back by 6 bases and J by 1 base. Per germline, CDR1 SEHNR and CDR2 FQNEAQ (reference sequence). This CDR3 region has 15 residues. The CDR3 loop reads CASSRQGGSNQPQHF. The DNA of the CDR3 is TGTGCCAGCAGTAGACAGGGCGGGAGCAATCAGCCCCAGCATTTT.